This is a list of T cell receptor beta chains from one sample in a study of blood T cell repertoires in COVID-19. The protocol was immunoSEQ multiplex PCR, while the TCRdb copy is restricted to in-frame clones and leaves out a portion. Among approximately 75,000 clones listed, around 74% were seen once. The sample comprised peripheral blood. These receptors all come from a human donor with acute or convalescent COVID-19. The donor label of this sample is uncertain. Each CDR3 is given with its conserved first and last residue. The D gene is left open where the match is weak. Size tells how often a clone was seen (once, few, many) or the class of an expanded clone, and some rows leave it out.

d_gene: TRBD1
v_gene: TRBV6-2/TRBV6-3
j_gene: TRBJ1-3
abundance: NA
CDR3aa: CASSRQGSSGNTIYF
CDR3nt: TGTGCCAGCAGTCGACAGGGATCCTCTGGAAACACCATATATTTT

d_gene: NA
v_gene: TRBV5-1
j_gene: TRBJ1-2
abundance: few
CDR3aa: CASNPGQGYGYTF
CDR3nt: TGCGCCAGCAATCCGGGACAAGGGTATGGCTACACCTTC

d_gene: NA
v_gene: TRBV9
j_gene: TRBJ2-7
abundance: NA
CDR3aa: CASSASGQAYEQYF
CDR3nt: TGTGCCAGCAGCGCGTCGGGACAAGCCTACGAGCAGTACTTC

d_gene: TRBD2
v_gene: TRBV10-3
j_gene: TRBJ2-1
abundance: NA
CDR3aa: CAISALAGADDNEQFF
CDR3nt: TGTGCCATCAGCGCTTTAGCGGGAGCTGATGACAATGAGCAGTTCTTC

d_gene: TRBD2
v_gene: TRBV7-2
j_gene: TRBJ2-5
abundance: NA
CDR3aa: CASSFGVAGGPQETQYF
CDR3nt: TGTGCCAGCAGCTTTGGGGTTGCGGGAGGTCCCCAAGAGACCCAGTACTTC

d_gene: NA
v_gene: TRBV7-3
j_gene: TRBJ1-1
abundance: few
CDR3aa: CASSPGGNTEAFF
CDR3nt: TGTGCCAGCAGCCCAGGAGGGAATACTGAAGCTTTCTTT

d_gene: NA
v_gene: TRBV6-5
j_gene: TRBJ1-1
abundance: NA
CDR3aa: CASSDRRNTEAFF
CDR3nt: TGTGCCAGCAGCGACAGACGCAACACTGAAGCTTTCTTT

d_gene: TRBD1
v_gene: TRBV5-1
j_gene: TRBJ1-2
abundance: NA
CDR3aa: CASSLAGGNYGYTF
CDR3nt: TGCGCCAGCAGCTTGGCAGGGGGAAACTATGGCTACACCTTC

d_gene: TRBD1
v_gene: TRBV15
j_gene: TRBJ1-6
abundance: NA
CDR3aa: CATSLGQYNSPLHF
CDR3nt: TGTGCCACCAGCCTGGGACAGTATAATTCACCCCTCCACTTT

d_gene: TRBD1
v_gene: TRBV19
j_gene: TRBJ2-3
abundance: few
CDR3aa: CASSGDRADTQYF
CDR3nt: TGTGCCAGTAGTGGGGACAGGGCCGATACGCAGTATTTT

d_gene: TRBD2
v_gene: TRBV27
j_gene: TRBJ2-2
abundance: once
CDR3aa: CASSLAGGSTGELFF
CDR3nt: TGTGCCAGCAGCCTAGCGGGAGGTAGCACCGGGGAGCTGTTTTTT

d_gene: TRBD1
v_gene: TRBV19
j_gene: TRBJ1-1
abundance: few
CDR3aa: CASRTGTASLGTEAFF
CDR3nt: TGTGCCAGTAGGACCGGGACAGCGTCTCTGGGCACTGAAGCTTTCTTT

d_gene: NA
v_gene: TRBV5-1
j_gene: TRBJ2-1
abundance: NA
CDR3aa: CASSSLPGSYNEQFF
CDR3nt: TGCGCCAGCAGCTCCCTTCCGGGCTCCTACAATGAGCAGTTCTTC

d_gene: NA
v_gene: TRBV9
j_gene: TRBJ2-3
abundance: NA
CDR3aa: CASSPSGSTDTQYF
CDR3nt: TGTGCCAGCAGCCCCAGCGGGAGCACAGATACGCAGTATTTT

d_gene: NA
v_gene: TRBV2
j_gene: TRBJ1-6
abundance: NA
CDR3aa: CASSGTVSLPLHF
CDR3nt: TGTGCCAGCAGTGGCACAGTGTCTTTACCCCTCCACTTT

d_gene: NA
v_gene: TRBV2
j_gene: TRBJ1-3
abundance: NA
CDR3aa: CASSITEARNTIYF
CDR3nt: TGTGCCAGCTCGATCACCGAGGCGCGAAACACCATATATTTT

d_gene: NA
v_gene: TRBV6-2/TRBV6-3
j_gene: TRBJ2-7
abundance: NA
CDR3aa: CASSPLRQTASYEQYF
CDR3nt: TGTGCCAGCAGCCCCCTTAGACAAACCGCCTCCTACGAGCAGTACTTC

d_gene: TRBD2
v_gene: TRBV7-9
j_gene: TRBJ2-5
abundance: NA
CDR3aa: CASRRLAGQETQYF
CDR3nt: TGTGCCAGCAGACGACTAGCGGGACAAGAGACCCAGTACTTC

d_gene: TRBD2
v_gene: TRBV30
j_gene: TRBJ2-5
abundance: NA
CDR3aa: CAWIRGGAQETQYF
CDR3nt: TGTGCCTGGATCCGGGGGGGGGCCCAAGAGACCCAGTACTTC

d_gene: NA
v_gene: TRBV7-2
j_gene: TRBJ1-3
abundance: NA
CDR3aa: CASSFQNTIYF
CDR3nt: TGTGCCAGCAGCTTTCAAAACACCATATATTTT

d_gene: TRBD2
v_gene: TRBV5-1
j_gene: TRBJ2-5
abundance: NA
CDR3aa: CASSPGLAGAQETQYF
CDR3nt: TGCGCCAGCAGCCCGGGACTAGCGGGGGCCCAAGAGACCCAGTACTTC

d_gene: NA
v_gene: TRBV12-3/TRBV12-4
j_gene: TRBJ1-4
abundance: once
CDR3aa: CAIQTGSKLFF
CDR3nt: TGTGCCATCCAGACAGGCAGCAAACTGTTTTTT

d_gene: TRBD2
v_gene: TRBV5-6
j_gene: TRBJ2-1
abundance: NA
CDR3aa: CASSSPGLARYEQFF
CDR3nt: TGTGCCAGCAGCTCTCCGGGACTAGCGAGGTATGAGCAGTTCTTC

d_gene: TRBD1
v_gene: TRBV5-1
j_gene: TRBJ1-1
abundance: NA
CDR3aa: CASSLADRANTEAFF
CDR3nt: TGCGCCAGCAGCTTGGCCGACAGGGCCAACACTGAAGCTTTCTTT

d_gene: TRBD2
v_gene: TRBV2
j_gene: TRBJ2-4
abundance: NA
CDR3aa: CASSASSGGAGIQYF
CDR3nt: TGTGCCAGCAGTGCTTCTAGCGGGGGGGCCGGGATTCAGTACTTC

d_gene: NA
v_gene: TRBV14
j_gene: TRBJ2-3
abundance: NA
CDR3aa: CASSATFYTQYF
CDR3nt: TGTGCCAGCAGTGCGACTTTCTATACGCAGTATTTT

d_gene: NA
v_gene: TRBV5-1
j_gene: TRBJ2-2
abundance: NA
CDR3aa: CASSDSTGNTGELFF
CDR3nt: TGCGCCAGCAGCGACTCGACAGGGAACACCGGGGAGCTGTTTTTT

d_gene: TRBD2
v_gene: TRBV7-9
j_gene: TRBJ2-7
abundance: NA
CDR3aa: CASSPPLRGTRRYEQYF
CDR3nt: TGTGCCAGCAGCCCACCGTTGCGCGGGACTAGACGGTACGAGCAGTACTTC